The rows below give T cell receptor beta chains drawn from one sample of a study of siplizumab effects on memory and regulatory T cells. The table came from immunoSEQ multiplex PCR; TCRdb's copy has only in-frame clones and leaves some out. This repertoire shows about 82,000 clones, 87% found once; its top ten account for around 1.6%. What was sequenced was Tregs sorted from blood. The receptors were sampled from a human donor in good health. Each CDR3 is given with its conserved first and last residue. D genes are given only for firm matches. Size values are once, few and many counts, or a class for expanded clones, and some rows have none.

J gene: TRBJ2-2
clone size: -
V gene: TRBV30
D gene: -
CDR3 DNA: TGTGCCTGGAGTGTACGAGGAGGGACCGGGGAGCTGTTTTTT
CDR3 protein: CAWSVRGGTGELFF

J gene: TRBJ2-1
clone size: -
V gene: TRBV6-6
D gene: TRBD2
CDR3 DNA: TGTGCCAGCAGCTACAGCGCGGGGGGCATCTACAATGAGCAGTTCTTC
CDR3 protein: CASSYSAGGIYNEQFF

J gene: TRBJ2-3
clone size: -
V gene: TRBV9
D gene: -
CDR3 DNA: TGTGCCAGCAGCGCCGGGCCTGCGGGGACAGATACGCAGTATTTT
CDR3 protein: CASSAGPAGTDTQYF

J gene: TRBJ2-2
clone size: -
V gene: TRBV7-9
D gene: -
CDR3 DNA: TGTGCCAGCACCAGGACAGAGAACACCGGGGAGCTGTTTTTT
CDR3 protein: CASTRTENTGELFF

J gene: TRBJ1-2
clone size: -
V gene: TRBV28
D gene: -
CDR3 DNA: TGTGCCAGCACAGCTAACTATGGCTACACCTTC
CDR3 protein: CASTANYGYTF

J gene: TRBJ1-4
clone size: -
V gene: TRBV6-5
D gene: TRBD1
CDR3 DNA: TGTGCCAGCAAGGGAAGGGGGCGCGGTGAAAAACTGTTTTTT
CDR3 protein: CASKGRGRGEKLFF

J gene: TRBJ1-2
clone size: -
V gene: TRBV10-3
D gene: TRBD1
CDR3 DNA: TGTGCCATCAGCCAGGGGGCGGGAGGCTACACCTTC
CDR3 protein: CAISQGAGGYTF

J gene: TRBJ1-5
clone size: once
V gene: TRBV7-8
D gene: -
CDR3 DNA: TGTGCCAGCAGCCCCGTCGGGGGCGGTCAGCCCCAGCATTTT
CDR3 protein: CASSPVGGGQPQHF

J gene: TRBJ2-2
clone size: -
V gene: TRBV18
D gene: -
CDR3 DNA: TGTGCCAGCTCACCACGGCCCTTCGGGGAGCTGTTTTTT
CDR3 protein: CASSPRPFGELFF

J gene: TRBJ2-1
clone size: -
V gene: TRBV7-2
D gene: -
CDR3 DNA: TGTGCCAGCGGAGGGCACAATGAGCAGTTCTTC
CDR3 protein: CASGGHNEQFF

J gene: TRBJ1-1
clone size: -
V gene: TRBV6-1
D gene: TRBD1
CDR3 DNA: TGTGCCAGCAGTGGTACAGGGGGAAGCACTGAAGCTTTCTTT
CDR3 protein: CASSGTGGSTEAFF

J gene: TRBJ2-3
clone size: -
V gene: TRBV10-3
D gene: TRBD2
CDR3 DNA: TGTGCCATCAGTGAGGATAGCGGGGGGTTGGGGGTGCAGTATTTT
CDR3 protein: CAISEDSGGLGVQYF

J gene: TRBJ1-4
clone size: -
V gene: TRBV18
D gene: TRBD1
CDR3 DNA: TGTGCCAGCTCACCTTACTCAATACAGGGGTTACAAAATGAAAAACTGTTTTTT
CDR3 protein: CASSPYSIQGLQNEKLFF

J gene: TRBJ1-4
clone size: -
V gene: TRBV19
D gene: TRBD1
CDR3 DNA: TGTGCCAGTAGTACAAGGGACAGGCCTAATGAAAAACTGTTTTTT
CDR3 protein: CASSTRDRPNEKLFF

J gene: TRBJ2-7
clone size: -
V gene: TRBV6-1
D gene: -
CDR3 DNA: TGTGCCAGTCGGACGGTTACCTACGAGCAGTACTTC
CDR3 protein: CASRTVTYEQYF

J gene: TRBJ2-7
clone size: -
V gene: TRBV5-4
D gene: -
CDR3 DNA: TGTGCCAGCAGCTTATCCACCGGGATAGTCTACGAGCAGTACTTC
CDR3 protein: CASSLSTGIVYEQYF

J gene: TRBJ1-2
clone size: -
V gene: TRBV2
D gene: -
CDR3 DNA: TGTGCCAGCAGTCCCCGGGAGGGGGGAGGTGGCTACACCTTC
CDR3 protein: CASSPREGGGGYTF

J gene: TRBJ2-7
clone size: -
V gene: TRBV5-1
D gene: -
CDR3 DNA: TGCGCCAGCAGCAGGACAGAACAAACCTACGAGCAGTACTTC
CDR3 protein: CASSRTEQTYEQYF

J gene: TRBJ2-3
clone size: -
V gene: TRBV5-6
D gene: -
CDR3 DNA: TGTGCCAGCAGCTTGTTCGATACGCAGTATTTT
CDR3 protein: CASSLFDTQYF

J gene: TRBJ2-7
clone size: -
V gene: TRBV29-1
D gene: TRBD1
CDR3 DNA: TGCAGCGTAGCCTCCGGGACAGGGAGAAACGAGCAGTACTTC
CDR3 protein: CSVASGTGRNEQYF

J gene: TRBJ2-3
clone size: -
V gene: TRBV7-9
D gene: TRBD2
CDR3 DNA: TGTGCCAGCAGCTTAGGACTAGCGGGGGGAAAGAGCACAGATACGCAGTATTTT
CDR3 protein: CASSLGLAGGKSTDTQYF

J gene: TRBJ2-7
clone size: -
V gene: TRBV19
D gene: TRBD1
CDR3 DNA: TGTGCCAGTAGTAGGGAACCGGGACAGGGGTACGAGCAGTACTTC
CDR3 protein: CASSREPGQGYEQYF

J gene: TRBJ2-3
clone size: once
V gene: TRBV28
D gene: -
CDR3 DNA: TGTGCCAGCAGTTTATGGGCAGATACGCAGTATTTT
CDR3 protein: CASSLWADTQYF